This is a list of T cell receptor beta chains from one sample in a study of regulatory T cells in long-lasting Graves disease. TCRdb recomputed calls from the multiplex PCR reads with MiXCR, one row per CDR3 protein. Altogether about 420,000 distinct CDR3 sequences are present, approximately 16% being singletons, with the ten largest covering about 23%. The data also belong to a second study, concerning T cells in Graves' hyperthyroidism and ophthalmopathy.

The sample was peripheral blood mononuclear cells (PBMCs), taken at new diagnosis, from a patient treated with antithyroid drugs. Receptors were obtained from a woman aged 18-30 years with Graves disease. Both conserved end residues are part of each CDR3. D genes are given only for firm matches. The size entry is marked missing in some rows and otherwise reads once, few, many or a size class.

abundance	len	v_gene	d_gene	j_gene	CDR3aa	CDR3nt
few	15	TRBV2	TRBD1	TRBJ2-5	CASRQDRREGETQYF	TGTGCCAGCAGGCAGGACAGGCGAGAAGGAGAGACCCAGTACTTC
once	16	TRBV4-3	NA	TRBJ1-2	CASSQGSGDRRLGYTF	TGCGCCAGCAGCCAAGGATCCGGCGACAGACGGCTAGGCTACACCTTC
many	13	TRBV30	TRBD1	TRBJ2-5	CACNRGLGETQYF	TGTGCCTGTAACAGGGGGCTAGGGGAGACCCAGTACTTC
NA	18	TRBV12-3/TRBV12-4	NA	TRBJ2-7	CASSPSLFLATKAYEQYF	TGTGCCAGCAGTCCCTCACTCTTTCTAGCGACCAAAGCCTACGAGCAGTACTTC
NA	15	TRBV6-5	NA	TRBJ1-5	CASSYAEGSNQPQHF	TGTGCCAGCAGTTACGCCGAGGGTAGCAATCAGCCCCAGCATTTT
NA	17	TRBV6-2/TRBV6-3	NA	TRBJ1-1	CASSYHPSRGSYTEAFF	TGTGCCAGCAGTTACCATCCCAGTCGCGGGTCTTACACTGAAGCTTTCTTT
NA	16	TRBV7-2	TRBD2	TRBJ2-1	CASSTIAGVRGNEQFF	TGTGCCAGCAGCACAATAGCGGGAGTTAGGGGCAATGAGCAGTTCTTC
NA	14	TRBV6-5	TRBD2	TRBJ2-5	CASSYGTTQETQYF	TGTGCCAGCAGTTACGGGACTACTCAAGAGACCCAGTACTTC
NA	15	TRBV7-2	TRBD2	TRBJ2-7	CASSLETSVTYEQYF	TGTGCCAGCAGCCTGGAGACTAGCGTGACCTACGAGCAGTACTTC
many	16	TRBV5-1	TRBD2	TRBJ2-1	CASSIPGTSGSNEQFF	TGCGCCAGCAGCATACCCGGGACTAGCGGGAGCAATGAGCAGTTCTTC
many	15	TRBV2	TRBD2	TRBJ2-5	CASSAASGSGETQYF	TGTGCCAGCAGTGCGGCTAGCGGGAGCGGGGAGACCCAGTACTTC
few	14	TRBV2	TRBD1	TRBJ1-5	CASSHGTGNQPQHF	TGCGCCAGCAGCCATGGGACAGGGAATCAGCCCCAGCATTTT
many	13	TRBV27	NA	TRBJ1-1	CASSWYMNTEAFF	TGTGCCAGCAGTTGGTACATGAACACTGAAGCTTTCTTT
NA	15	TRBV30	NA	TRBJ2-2	CAWSVKGANTGELFF	TGTGCCTGGAGTGTAAAGGGAGCGAACACCGGGGAGCTGTTTTTT
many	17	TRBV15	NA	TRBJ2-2	CATSRDVWQTNTGELFF	TGTGCCACCAGCAGAGATGTTTGGCAGACGAACACCGGGGAGCTGTTTTTT
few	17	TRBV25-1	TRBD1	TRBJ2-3	CASRNSRQGAPADTQYF	TGTGCCAGCAGGAATTCAAGACAGGGGGCGCCGGCAGATACGCAGTATTTT
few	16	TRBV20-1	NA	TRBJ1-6	CSARDPTQRNNSPLHF	TGCAGTGCTAGAGATCCGACACAGAGAAATAATTCACCCCTCCACTTT
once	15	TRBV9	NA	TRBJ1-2	CASSVGPGPAGGYTF	TGTGCCAGCAGCGTAGGACCCGGGCCTGCCGGCGGCTACACCTTC
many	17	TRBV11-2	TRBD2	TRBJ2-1	CASSLGTGTSVYNEQFF	TGTGCCAGCAGCTTAGGCACCGGGACTAGCGTTTACAATGAGCAGTTCTTC
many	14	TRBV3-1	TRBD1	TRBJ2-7	CASSHRTGPYEQYF	TGTGCCAGCAGCCACCGGACAGGGCCCTACGAGCAGTACTTC
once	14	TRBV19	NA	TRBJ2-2	CASSPGVGTGELFF	TGTGCCAGTAGCCCGGGGGTAGGGACCGGGGAGCTGTTTTTT
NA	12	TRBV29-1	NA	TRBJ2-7	CSVGEATYEQYF	TGCAGCGTGGGAGAAGCAACCTACGAGCAGTACTTC
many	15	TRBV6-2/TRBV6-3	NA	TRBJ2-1	CASSLGRDPYNEQFF	TGTGCCAGCAGTTTAGGCCGAGACCCCTACAATGAGCAGTTCTTC
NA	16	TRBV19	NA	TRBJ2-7	CASSSPAGVLGYEQYF	TGTGCCAGTAGTAGCCCCGCAGGGGTGCTTGGGTACGAGCAGTACTTC
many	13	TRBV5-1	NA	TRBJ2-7	CASSLGGSDEQYF	TGCGCCAGCAGCTTAGGGGGATCGGACGAGCAGTACTTC
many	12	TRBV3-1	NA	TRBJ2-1	CASSLFHNEQFF	TGTGCCAGCAGCCTCTTCCACAATGAGCAGTTCTTC
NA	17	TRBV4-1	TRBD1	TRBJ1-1	CASSQPRQGARNTEAFF	TGCGCCAGCAGCCAGCCCCGACAGGGGGCGAGAAACACTGAAGCTTTCTTT
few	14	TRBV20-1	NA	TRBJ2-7	CSALRTGTFYEQYF	TGCAGTGCTCTTCGAACCGGGACATTCTACGAGCAGTACTTC
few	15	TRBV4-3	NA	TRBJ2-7	CASSQGSARTYEQYF	TGCGCCAGCAGCCAAGGGTCTGCTCGCACCTACGAGCAGTACTTC
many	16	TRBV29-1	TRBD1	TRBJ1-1	CSVDPRTGGSGTEAFF	TGCAGCGTTGACCCAAGGACAGGGGGCTCGGGGACTGAAGCTTTCTTT
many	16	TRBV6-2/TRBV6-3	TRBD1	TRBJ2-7	CASSYHQGQGPYEQYF	TGTGCCAGCAGTTACCACCAGGGACAGGGACCCTACGAGCAGTACTTC
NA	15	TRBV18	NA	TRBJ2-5	CASSPLPGAQETQYF	TGTGCCAGCTCACCACTTCCAGGTGCACAAGAGACCCAGTACTTC
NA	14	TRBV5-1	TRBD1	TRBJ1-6	CASSTGQGNSPLHF	TGCGCCAGCAGCACCGGACAGGGGAATTCACCCCTCCACTTT
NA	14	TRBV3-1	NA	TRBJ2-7	CASSQVPRNYEQYF	TGTGCCAGCAGCCAAGTACCGAGAAACTACGAGCAGTACTTC
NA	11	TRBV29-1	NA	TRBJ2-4	CSVRWKNIQYF	TGCAGCGTGAGGTGGAAAAACATTCAGTACTTC
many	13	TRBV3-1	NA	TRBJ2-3	CASTYRGTDTQYF	TGTGCCAGCACCTACAGGGGCACAGATACGCAGTATTTT
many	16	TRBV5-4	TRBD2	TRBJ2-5	CASSLRTSGPSETQYF	TGTGCCAGCAGCTTGAGGACTAGCGGGCCAAGTGAGACCCAGTACTTC
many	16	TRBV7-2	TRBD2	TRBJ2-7	CASTKLAGGRGDEQYF	TGTGCCAGCACCAAATTAGCGGGAGGGAGGGGGGACGAGCAGTACTTC
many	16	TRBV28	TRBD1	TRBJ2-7	CASSRLQGKNPYEQYF	TGTGCCAGCAGTCGACTACAGGGGAAAAATCCCTACGAGCAGTACTTC
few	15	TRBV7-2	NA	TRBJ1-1	CASSLLGYVGTEAFF	TGTGCCAGCAGCCTACTGGGTTACGTGGGCACTGAAGCTTTCTTT
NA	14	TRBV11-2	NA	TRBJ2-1	CASSARQAHNEQFF	TGTGCCAGCAGCGCCCGACAGGCGCACAATGAGCAGTTCTTC